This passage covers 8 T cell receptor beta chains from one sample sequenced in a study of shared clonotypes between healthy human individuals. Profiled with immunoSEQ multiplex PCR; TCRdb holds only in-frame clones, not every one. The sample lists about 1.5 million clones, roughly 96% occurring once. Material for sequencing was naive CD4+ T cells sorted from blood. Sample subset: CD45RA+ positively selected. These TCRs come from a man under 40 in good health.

CDR3 DNA: TGCGCCAGCAGGGAACTCTACTCTGGGGCCAACGTCCTGACTTTC. It translates to CASRELYSGANVLTF. The chain carries TRBV10-1 and TRBJ2-6, with D unclear. V lost 6 bases and J lost 0, with 9 bases in between. The V gene's germline CDR1 is WNHNN and CDR2 SYGVQD (reference sequence). There are 15 residues in the CDR3.

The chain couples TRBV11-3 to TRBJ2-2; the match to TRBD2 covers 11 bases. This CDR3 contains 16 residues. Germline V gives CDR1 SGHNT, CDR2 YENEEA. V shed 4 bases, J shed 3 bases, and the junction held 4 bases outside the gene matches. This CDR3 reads CASSSLAGEDTGELFF. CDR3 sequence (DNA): TGTGCCAGCAGCTCACTAGCGGGAGAGGACACCGGGGAGCTGTTTTTT.

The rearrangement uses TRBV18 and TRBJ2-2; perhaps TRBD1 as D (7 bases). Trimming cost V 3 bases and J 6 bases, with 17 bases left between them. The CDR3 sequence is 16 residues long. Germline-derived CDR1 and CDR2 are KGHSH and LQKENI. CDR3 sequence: CASSPTRQGGPGELFF. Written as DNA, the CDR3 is TGTGCCAGCTCACCGACTAGACAGGGAGGTCCCGGGGAGCTGTTTTTT.

This CDR3 is CASSPTLGKNIQYF. DNA of the CDR3: TGTGCCAGCAGCCCGACTTTGGGCAAAAACATTCAGTACTTC. The chain joins TRBV7-2 to TRBJ2-4; D not resolved. V shed 5 bases and J shed 3 bases, with 11 bases lying between them. CDR1 and CDR2 (germline): SGHTA, FQGNSA. The CDR3 consists of 14 residues. Variable domain in full (rest from reference TRBV7-2 and TRBJ2-4): GAGVSQSPSNKVTEKGKDVELRCDPISGHTALYWYRQSLGQGLEFLIYFQGNSAPDKSGLPSDRFSAERTGGSVSTLTIQRTQQEDSAVYLCASSPTLGKNIQYFGAGTRLSVL.

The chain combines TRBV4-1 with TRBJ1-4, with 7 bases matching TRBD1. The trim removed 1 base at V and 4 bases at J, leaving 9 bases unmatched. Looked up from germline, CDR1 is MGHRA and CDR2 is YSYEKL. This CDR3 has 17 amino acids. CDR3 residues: CASSQGPPQGGNEKLFF. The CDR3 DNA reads TGCGCCAGCAGCCAAGGGCCTCCCCAGGGGGGTAATGAAAAACTGTTTTTT.

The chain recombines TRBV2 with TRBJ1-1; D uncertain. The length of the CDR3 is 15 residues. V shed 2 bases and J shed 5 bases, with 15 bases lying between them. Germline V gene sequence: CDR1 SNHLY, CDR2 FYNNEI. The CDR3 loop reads CASSELRVLGTEAFF. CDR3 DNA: TGTGCCAGCAGTGAACTACGGGTCTTGGGGACTGAAGCTTTCTTT.

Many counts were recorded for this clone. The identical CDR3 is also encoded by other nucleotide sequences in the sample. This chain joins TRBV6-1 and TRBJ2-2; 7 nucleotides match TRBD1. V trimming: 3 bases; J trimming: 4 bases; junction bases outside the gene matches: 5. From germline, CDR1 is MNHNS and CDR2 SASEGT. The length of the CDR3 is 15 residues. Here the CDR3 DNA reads TGTGCCAGCAGTGAGAGCTCAGGGGGCACCGGGGAGCTGTTTTTT. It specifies CASSESSGGTGELFF.

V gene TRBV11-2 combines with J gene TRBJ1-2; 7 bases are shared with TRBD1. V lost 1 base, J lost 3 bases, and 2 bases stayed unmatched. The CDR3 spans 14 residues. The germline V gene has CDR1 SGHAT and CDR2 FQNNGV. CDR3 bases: TGTGCCAGCAGCTTAGGGACAGGCTACTATGGCTACACCTTC. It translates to CASSLGTGYYGYTF.